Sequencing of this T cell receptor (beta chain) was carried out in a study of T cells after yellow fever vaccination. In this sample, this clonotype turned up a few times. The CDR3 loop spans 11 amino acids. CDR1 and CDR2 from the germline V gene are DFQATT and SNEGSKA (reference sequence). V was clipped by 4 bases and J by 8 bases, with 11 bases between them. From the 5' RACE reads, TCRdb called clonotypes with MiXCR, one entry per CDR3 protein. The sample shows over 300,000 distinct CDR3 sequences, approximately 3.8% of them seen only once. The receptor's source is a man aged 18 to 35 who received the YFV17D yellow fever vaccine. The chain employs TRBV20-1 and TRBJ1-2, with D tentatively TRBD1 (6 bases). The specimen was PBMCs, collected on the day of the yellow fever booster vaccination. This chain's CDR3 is CSATQGNGYTF. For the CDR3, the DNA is TGCAGTGCTACCCAGGGGAACGGCTACACCTTC.